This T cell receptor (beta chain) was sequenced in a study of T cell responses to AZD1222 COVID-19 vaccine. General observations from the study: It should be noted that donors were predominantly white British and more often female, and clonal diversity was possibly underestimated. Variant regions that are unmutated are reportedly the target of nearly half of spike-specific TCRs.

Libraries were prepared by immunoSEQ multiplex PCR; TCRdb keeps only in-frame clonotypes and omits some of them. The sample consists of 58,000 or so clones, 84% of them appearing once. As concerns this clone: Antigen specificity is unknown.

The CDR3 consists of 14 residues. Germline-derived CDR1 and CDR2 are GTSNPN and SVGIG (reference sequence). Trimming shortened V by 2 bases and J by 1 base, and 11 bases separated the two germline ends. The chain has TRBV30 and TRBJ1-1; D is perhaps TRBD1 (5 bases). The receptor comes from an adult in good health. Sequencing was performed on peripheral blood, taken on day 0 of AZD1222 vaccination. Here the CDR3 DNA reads TGTGCCTGGAGTACGGGGCAGGGGAACACTGAAGCTTTCTTT. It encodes CAWSTGQGNTEAFF.